The 32 T cell receptor beta chains presented below share a single source sample, sequenced in a study of control samples from healthy donors and cancer patients. Assay: immunoSEQ multiplex PCR; the TCRdb copy retains only in-frame clones and omits some. The sample shows 70,000 to 100,000 clones, 90% to 95% of them seen only once. The sequenced material came from blood. Receptors were obtained from a man aged 50-60 years in good health.

The chain links TRBV7-9 to TRBJ1-6; perhaps TRBD1 as D (5 bases). V shed 5 bases and J shed 8 bases, with 16 bases lying between them. This CDR3 has 15 amino acids. Germline V CDR1 and CDR2: SEHNR, FQNEAQ (reference sequence). CDR3: CASSLAGFGDSPLHF. The CDR3 region has the DNA TGTGCCAGCAGCCTCGCAGGGTTTGGGGATTCACCCCTCCACTTT.

The J gene is TRBJ2-3, the V gene TRBV6-2 or TRBV6-3; possibly TRBD2 for D (6 bases). The germline V and J ends were trimmed by 6 bases and 2 bases, with 15 bases remaining between them. The CDR3 covers 15 residues. The V gene's germline CDR1 is MNHEY and CDR2 SVGEGT. CDR3 DNA sequence: TGTGCCAGCAGCGATCCCCGGGACTCCACAGATACGCAGTATTTT. Its protein is CASSDPRDSTDTQYF.

The rearrangement links TRBV24-1 to TRBJ2-5, with 9 bases fitting TRBD1. The CDR3 extends over 13 amino acids. Germline loops: CDR1 KGHDR, CDR2 SFDVKD. Trimming at V came to 4 bases and at J to 5 bases, leaving 1 base not matched to a gene. CDR3 DNA sequence: TGTGCCACCAGTGAGACAGGGGGGGAGACCCAGTACTTC. Protein sequence: CATSETGGETQYF.

The CDR3 spells CASSLILDGYTF. The CDR3 DNA reads as TGTGCCAGCAGCTTGATTTTGGATGGCTACACCTTC. The genes are TRBV5-6 and TRBJ1-2, with no clear D. V was shortened by 1 base and J by 6 bases, with 7 bases between the two germline ends. The germline gives CDR1 SGHDT, CDR2 YYEEEE. This CDR3 is built from 12 residues.

In nucleotides, the CDR3 is TGCGCCAGCAGGGAATTGACAGGGTTTGACACTGAAGCTTTCTTT. Protein product: CASRELTGFDTEAFF. The gene calls are TRBV5-1 and TRBJ1-1; 7 nucleotides agree with TRBD1. Germline trimming cut 5 bases from V and 3 bases from J; bases unmatched to any gene: 10. This CDR3 is 15 amino acids long. In germline, CDR1 is SGHRS, CDR2 YFSETQ.

The gene calls are TRBV9 and TRBJ1-2, with TRBD1 matching over 9 bases. V was clipped by 0 bases and J by 5 bases; unmatched bases: 5. Germline V gives CDR1 SGDLS, CDR2 YYNGEE. This CDR3 contains 15 residues. The CDR3 DNA reads as TGTGCCAGCAGCGTAGATGGGGACAGGGTTTATGGCTACACCTTC. It encodes CASSVDGDRVYGYTF.

This clone was observed a single time. The chain links TRBV4-1 to TRBJ2-5, with TRBD1 identical over 7 bases. Germline CDR1 MGHRA, CDR2 YSYEKL. The CDR3 has 16 residues. V trimming: 0 bases; J trimming: 5 bases; junction bases outside the gene matches: 9. As DNA, the CDR3 is TGCGCCAGCAGCCAAGATCCTGAAGGGGGCCGGGAGACCCAGTACTTC. Its translation: CASSQDPEGGRETQYF.

J is TRBJ1-1 and V is TRBV6-1; a possible D gene is TRBD1 (5 bases). V was pared by 0 bases and J by 5 bases, with 13 bases between. Per the germline V gene, CDR1 is MNHNS and CDR2 is SASEGT. CDR3 length: 15 residues. The CDR3 sequence is CASSEAGGWGTEAFF. CDR3 in DNA: TGTGCCAGCAGTGAAGCGGGAGGCTGGGGGACTGAAGCTTTCTTT.

The chain links TRBV5-6 to TRBJ2-7; 9 positions agree with TRBD1. Germline CDR1 reads SGHDT; CDR2 reads YYEEEE. The CDR3 totals 14 residues. The V gene end was trimmed by 4 bases and the J gene end by 6 bases; junction bases not matched to a gene: 8. The CDR3 coding sequence is TGTGCCAGCAGCCCGGGACAGGGAACGGTCGAGCAGTACTTC. This encodes CASSPGQGTVEQYF.

The chain has TRBV6-6 and TRBJ2-4; D is undetermined. This CDR3 comprises 13 residues. CDR1 is MNHNY, CDR2 SVGAGI, per germline (reference sequence). Trimming left V 4 bases short and J 4 bases short, with 8 bases between. The CDR3 bases are TGTGCCAGCAGTTTACTACAGAAAAACATTCAGTACTTC. Residues: CASSLLQKNIQYF.

This chain uses TRBV27 with TRBJ1-5; TRBD1 is a possible D gene (6 bases). The CDR3 loop spans 15 amino acids. Germline V gene data show CDR1 as MNHEY and CDR2 as SMNVEV (reference sequence). V was cut by 4 bases and J by 11 bases, with 21 bases left in between. The DNA for the CDR3 is TGTGCCAGCAGTTCGCAGGACAGTCCCGTCTGGGCCCAGCATTTT. Its protein is CASSSQDSPVWAQHF.

The chain recombines TRBV9 with TRBJ2-2; 8 nucleotides line up with TRBD2. Germline V gives CDR1 SGDLS, CDR2 YYNGEE. This CDR3 spans 18 amino acids. The V segment lost 0 bases and the J segment 2 bases; nucleotides outside the gene matches: 9. The CDR3: CASSVVSGGPVNTGELFF. The CDR3, as DNA: TGTGCCAGCAGCGTAGTCAGCGGGGGCCCGGTTAACACCGGGGAGCTGTTTTTT.

The chain employs TRBV12-3 or TRBV12-4 and TRBJ2-1; weak D call: TRBD2 (5 bases). V was trimmed by 6 bases and J by 7 bases, leaving 13 bases between them. The length of the CDR3 is 13 residues. The CDR3 is CASSHMTGNEQFF. The CDR3 nucleotides are TGTGCCAGCAGCCACATGACGGGGAATGAGCAGTTCTTC.

Only one count was recorded for this clone. The CDR3 bases are TGCGCCAGCAGCGCAGGGGCTATGACTGAAGCTTTCTTT. The encoded protein is CASSAGAMTEAFF. This chain connects TRBV5-1 to TRBJ1-1; tentatively, D is TRBD1 (6 bases). Germline V gene data show CDR1 as SGHRS and CDR2 as YFSETQ. The CDR3 length is 13 residues. Trimming pared 4 bases from V and 5 bases from J, leaving 12 bases between.

This clone was picked up a small number of times. V is TRBV10-2 and J is TRBJ1-3, with no clear D. The CDR3 is 15 amino acids. Trimming stripped 6 bases from V and 0 bases from J, with 12 bases between. Germline-derived CDR1 and CDR2 are WSHSY and SAAADI. CDR3: CASSLDFFSGNTIYF. CDR3 in DNA: TGCGCCAGCAGCTTGGATTTTTTCTCTGGAAACACCATATATTTT.

The chain employs TRBV24-1 and TRBJ2-1, with 7 positions matching TRBD1. With V trimmed by 3 bases and J by 8 bases, 3 bases remained unmatched. The V gene's germline CDR1 is KGHDR and CDR2 SFDVKD. The CDR3 is made up of 13 amino acids. This chain's CDR3 is CATSDPDRDEQFF. Written as DNA, the CDR3 is TGTGCCACCAGTGATCCTGACAGGGATGAGCAGTTCTTC.

The chain carries TRBV29-1 and TRBJ1-1; D call uncertain. V lost 6 bases and J lost 0, with 8 bases in between. Germline V gene lookup returns CDR1 SQVTM and CDR2 ANQGSEA. The CDR3 is 12 amino acids. CDR3 sequence: CSVSNLNTEAFF. The CDR3 DNA reads as TGCAGCGTGAGTAACTTGAACACTGAAGCTTTCTTT.

This sequence joins TRBV30 and TRBJ2-7, with D perhaps TRBD1 (6 bases). CDR3 size: 14 residues. The V end lost 2 bases, the J end lost 4 bases, and 15 bases lay between the germline ends. CDR1 is GTSNPN and CDR2 is SVGIG in the germline V gene (reference sequence). The CDR3 coding sequence is TGTGCCTGGAGTCGCCCCGACAGGACGTACGAGCAGTACTTC. Its translation: CAWSRPDRTYEQYF.

The genes are TRBV7-6 and TRBJ1-1; possible D gene TRBD1, 6 bases. CDR3 length: 15 amino acids. Germline values: CDR1 SGHVS, CDR2 FNYEAQ. The ends were cut back, 5 bases at V and 2 bases at J, with 15 bases in the middle. CDR3 nucleotide sequence: TGTGCCAGCAGCCCTATGGAGGGGGGCAACACTGAAGCTTTCTTT. Translated, it gives CASSPMEGGNTEAFF.

This chain uses TRBV2 with TRBJ1-5; TRBD1 might be the D (5 bases). Germline values: CDR1 SNHLY, CDR2 FYNNEI. V lost 4 bases and J 9 bases, leaving 13 bases between the germline ends. There are 13 residues in the CDR3. The CDR3 coding sequence is TGTGCCAGCAGTGTCGGGGCAATCGGGCCCCAGCATTTT. It specifies CASSVGAIGPQHF. Full variable domain (missing parts from reference TRBV2 and TRBJ1-5): EPEVTQTPSHQVTQMGQEVILRCVPISNHLYFYWYRQILGQKVEFLVSFYNNEISEKSEIFDDQFSVERPDGSNFTLKIRSTKLEDSAMYFCASSVGAIGPQHFGDGTRLSIL.

The V gene is TRBV4-1, the J gene TRBJ2-2; 7 bases are shared with TRBD1. There are 16 residues in the CDR3. Germline V gene sequence: CDR1 MGHRA, CDR2 YSYEKL. V dropped 3 bases and J dropped 2; count of bases not matched to a gene: 6. Here the CDR3 DNA reads TGCGCCAGCAGCCATCGACAGGGTGAAAACACCGGGGAGCTGTTTTTT. It translates to CASSHRQGENTGELFF.

The chain recombines TRBV7-9 with TRBJ2-1, with D possibly being TRBD1 (5 bases). The V gene lost 3 bases and the J gene lost 9 bases, with 9 bases spanning the gap. Germline V gene lookup returns CDR1 SEHNR and CDR2 FQNEAQ (reference sequence). CDR3 length equals 12 residues. CDR3 sequence: CASSLDKGEQFF. The CDR3 DNA follows: TGTGCCAGCAGCTTGGACAAGGGTGAGCAGTTCTTC.

This sequence joins TRBV6-5 and TRBJ2-1; tentatively, D is TRBD2 (7 bases). Looked up from germline, CDR1 is MNHEY and CDR2 is SVGAGI. The V end lost 8 bases, the J end lost 9 bases, and 11 bases lay between the germline ends. This CDR3 has 11 residues. The CDR3 DNA reads TGTGCCAGCTTCCGGGGGGCTGAGCAGTTCTTC. Translation gives CASFRGAEQFF.

This clone was recorded once. The V gene is TRBV6-5, the J gene TRBJ2-7; D is unresolved. The germline V gene has CDR1 MNHEY and CDR2 SVGAGI. The germline V and J ends were trimmed by 3 bases and 6 bases, with 6 bases remaining between them. This CDR3 is 11 amino acids long. The DNA of the CDR3 is TGTGCCAGCAGTTATAGGCGCGAGCAGTACTTC. Translated, it gives CASSYRREQYF.

The chain has TRBV24-1 and TRBJ1-5; 8 bases are shared with TRBD1. The length of the CDR3 is 18 residues. With V trimmed by 4 bases and J by 0 bases, 10 bases remained unmatched. Looked up from germline, CDR1 is KGHDR and CDR2 is SFDVKD. In DNA form, the CDR3 reads TGTGCCACCAGTGACGGTAGACGACAGGGGAGTAGCAATCAGCCCCAGCATTTT. Its translation: CATSDGRRQGSSNQPQHF.

The chain carries TRBV24-1 and TRBJ2-1; D unresolved. Trimming cost V 8 bases and J 5 bases, with 12 bases left between them. This CDR3 is built from 13 residues. Germline CDR1 KGHDR, CDR2 SFDVKD. The CDR3: CATKSSMNNEQFF. In nucleotides, the CDR3 is TGTGCCACCAAGAGCTCCATGAACAATGAGCAGTTCTTC.

This clone was detected only once. Other nucleotide sequences in the sample specify the same CDR3. The chain recombines TRBV2 with TRBJ1-5, with unresolved D. Trimming stripped 1 base from V and 7 bases from J, with 5 bases between. From germline, CDR1 is SNHLY and CDR2 FYNNEI. The CDR3 sequence is 12 residues long. The CDR3 sequence: CASSEGGQPQHF. CDR3 coding DNA: TGTGCCAGCAGTGAAGGTGGGCAGCCCCAGCATTTT.

This chain connects TRBV11-3 to TRBJ1-6, with 10 positions matching TRBD1. With V trimmed by 1 base and J by 9 bases, 3 bases remained unmatched. Germline CDR1 is SGHNT and CDR2 is YENEEA. The CDR3 sequence is 15 residues long. The CDR3 spells CASSLGRDRGSPLHF. DNA for the CDR3: TGTGCCAGCAGCTTAGGCCGGGACAGGGGTTCACCCCTCCACTTT.

The genes are TRBV2 and TRBJ1-2, with unresolved D. The V gene's germline CDR1 is SNHLY and CDR2 FYNNEI. The CDR3 contains 11 residues. V lost 3 bases and J 14 bases, leaving 13 bases between the germline ends. CDR3 bases: TGTGCCAGCAGTGAGGCCTGGGGTTTTACCTTC. It specifies CASSEAWGFTF.

The rearrangement uses TRBV19 and TRBJ2-5; D could derive from TRBD1 or TRBD2 (6 bases each). Germline lookup yields CDR1 LNHDA and CDR2 SQIVND (reference sequence). V lost 7 bases and J lost 4, with 13 bases in between. The CDR3 sequence is 13 residues long. The DNA of the CDR3 is TGTGCCAGTAAGAAGGGGGGCCTAGAGACCCAGTACTTC. Its protein is CASKKGGLETQYF.

V gene TRBV6-5 combines with J gene TRBJ2-7; no definite D call. From germline, CDR1 is MNHEY and CDR2 SVGAGI. This CDR3 region has 11 residues. V was shortened by 5 bases and J by 4 bases, with 6 bases between the two germline ends. CDR3 sequence reads: CASSLRYEQYF. CDR3 coding DNA: TGTGCCAGCAGTCTAAGATACGAGCAGTACTTC.

The J gene is TRBJ1-5, the V gene TRBV4-1, with TRBD1 as a possible D gene (6 bases). The CDR3 has 16 amino acids. Germline V lookup: CDR1 MGHRA, CDR2 YSYEKL. Trimming cost V 5 bases and J 5 bases, with 19 bases left between them. The CDR3 is CASSYDHAQGYQPQHF. CDR3 sequence (DNA): TGCGCCAGCAGCTACGATCATGCACAGGGCTATCAGCCCCAGCATTTT.